One sample yielded the 20 T cell receptor beta chains listed below, sequenced in a study of identical twins. TCRdb fed the 5' RACE reads into MiXCR, producing one record per CDR3 protein. The table lists around 1.7 million distinct CDR3 sequences, about 30% of them singletons. The sample taken for sequencing was cord blood. Source of these receptors: a newborn girl in good health.

This chain connects TRBV6-5 to TRBJ2-7; 12 bases match TRBD2. CDR3 length: 18 residues. V lost 2 bases to trimming and J lost 3 bases; unmatched junction nucleotides: 11. Germline values: CDR1 MNHEY, CDR2 SVGAGI. CDR3 coding DNA: TGTGCCAGCAGTTACGAAACACGGGGACTAGCGGGTGGCTACGAGCAGTACTTC. It yields the protein CASSYETRGLAGGYEQYF.

This chain joins TRBV18 and TRBJ2-1; TRBD2 matches at 10 bases. The J call is uncertain, as TRBJ2-7 better fits the DNA end. The CDR3 spans 17 residues. The V gene's germline CDR1 is KGHSH and CDR2 LQKENI. The CDR3 reads CASSRRAGGDPYNEQYF. The CDR3 coding sequence is TGTGCCAGCTCACGACGAGCGGGAGGGGACCCCTACAATGAGCAGTACTTC.

The chain couples TRBV10-3 to TRBJ2-7; D perhaps matches TRBD2 (5 bases). Between the trimmed V and J ends, which lost 1 base and 2 bases, there was a span of 12 bases. This CDR3 spans 15 amino acids. Germline CDR1 reads ENHRY; CDR2 reads SYGVKD. As DNA, the CDR3 is TGTGCCATCAGTGAGTTTAGAGGAGGTCCCTACGAGCAGTACTTC. Protein product: CAISEFRGGPYEQYF.

This clonotype was observed a few times. The CDR3 loop is CASSLMIANYGYTF. The CDR3 coding sequence is TGTGCCAGCAGCTTAATGATAGCTAACTATGGCTACACCTTC. This rearrangement joins TRBV7-2 to TRBJ1-2; D is uncertain. This CDR3 is built from 14 residues. Trimming removed 2 bases at V and 0 bases at J, with 7 bases between. CDR1 is SGHTA, CDR2 FQGNSA, per germline.

This chain joins TRBV29-1 and TRBJ1-1; 8 bases fit TRBD1. CDR1 SQVTM and CDR2 ANQGSEA come from the germline V gene. J gave up 2 bases and V 6 bases, and 5 bases lay outside the gene matches. The CDR3 runs to 13 residues. The CDR3 region has the DNA TGCAGCGTAGCAGGGGGCGTAAACACTGAAGCTTTCTTT. Its translation: CSVAGGVNTEAFF. The whole variable domain, filled in from reference TRBV29-1 and TRBJ1-1, reads SAVISQKPSRDICQRGTSLTIQCQVDSQVTMMFWYRQQPGQSLTLIATANQGSEATYESGFVIDKFPISRPNLTFSTLTVSNMSPEDSSIYLCSVAGGVNTEAFFGQGTRLTVV.

The chain has TRBV7-8 and TRBJ1-5; no clear D. Trimming stripped 1 base from V and 9 bases from J, with 10 bases between. The CDR3 contains 13 residues. Germline CDR1 SGHVS, CDR2 FQNEAQ. CDR3 nucleotides: TGTGCCAGCAGCTTAGGAGCCGGAGGGCCCCAGCATTTT. It specifies CASSLGAGGPQHF.

V usage is TRBV7-9 and J usage is TRBJ1-4; 7 bases are shared with TRBD1. This CDR3 has 18 amino acids. Germline CDR1 reads SEHNR; CDR2 reads FQNEAQ (reference sequence). Unmatched junction bases numbered 10, after V lost 3 bases and J lost 0 bases. The CDR3 bases are TGTGCCAGCAGCTTCCCTCGTGGAGGGGGCACAACTAATGAAAAACTGTTTTTT. It encodes CASSFPRGGGTTNEKLFF.

This clonotype was counted only a few times. This sequence joins TRBV29-1 and TRBJ2-5, with 10 nucleotides matching TRBD2. The trim removed 7 bases at V and 4 bases at J, leaving 6 bases unmatched. The germline gives CDR1 SQVTM, CDR2 ANQGSEA. The length of the CDR3 is 13 residues. The CDR3 reads CSGPSGRRETQYF. The DNA of the CDR3 is TGCAGCGGTCCTAGCGGGAGACGAGAGACCCAGTACTTC.

J is TRBJ2-7 and V is TRBV20-1; D remains ambiguous. The CDR3 extends over 13 amino acids. Germline CDR1 is DFQATT and CDR2 is SNEGSKA (reference sequence). V was pared by 3 bases and J by 2 bases, with 11 bases between. CDR3 sequence reads: CSASKGPTYEQYF. CDR3 bases: TGCAGTGCTAGTAAGGGCCCGACCTACGAGCAGTACTTC.

The chain is built from TRBV3-1 and TRBJ2-3; 7 bases are a match to TRBD2. Germline CDR1 LGHDT, CDR2 YNNKEL (reference sequence). The ends lost 3 bases at V and 3 bases at J; junction bases unmatched: 9. CDR3 size: 16 residues. The CDR3 region is CASSQLLAIETDTQYF. As DNA, the CDR3 is TGTGCCAGCAGCCAGTTACTAGCGATTGAAACAGATACGCAGTATTTT.

J is TRBJ2-3 and V is TRBV12-3 or TRBV12-4; 9 bases fit TRBD2. The CDR3 length is 15 residues. V was pared by 8 bases and J by 2 bases, with 8 bases of the junction left unmatched. CDR3 in amino acids: CASAIAGEVTDTQYF. The CDR3 DNA reads TGTGCCAGCGCGATAGCGGGGGAGGTCACAGATACGCAGTATTTT.

In this sample, this clonotype turned up a few times. The chain carries TRBV4-2 and TRBJ2-1; 7 bases match TRBD2. Germline V gives CDR1 LGHNA, CDR2 YNFKEQ. With 0 bases clipped from V and 5 bases from J, the junction kept 7 bases outside the gene matches. This CDR3 comprises 16 residues. In DNA, the CDR3 is TGTGCCAGCAGCCAAGATACTCCAGCGGGGAACAATGAGCAGTTCTTC. Residues: CASSQDTPAGNNEQFF.

This clonotype has a handful of counts. V usage is TRBV6-5 and J usage is TRBJ2-1; D gene ambiguous. With 0 bases removed from V and 7 bases from J, the gap between germline ends came to 16 bases. Germline values: CDR1 MNHEY, CDR2 SVGAGI. This CDR3 has 16 residues. DNA for the CDR3: TGTGCCAGCAGTTACTCGAGAAGGGATAATCGGAATGAGCAGTTCTTC. This translates into CASSYSRRDNRNEQFF.

This clonotype was detected only a few times. CDR3 sequence: CASSSGHDTDTQYF. CDR3 nucleotide sequence: TGTGCCAGCAGCTCCGGACACGACACAGATACGCAGTATTTT. The rearrangement uses TRBV7-9 and TRBJ2-3, with a possible D match to TRBD1 (5 bases). Germline V CDR1 and CDR2: SEHNR, FQNEAQ (reference sequence). The CDR3 totals 14 residues. Trimming removed 4 bases from V and 2 bases from J, with 10 bases in between. Drawing the rest from reference TRBV7-9 and TRBJ2-3, the complete variable domain is DTGVSQNPRHKITKRGQNVTFRCDPISEHNRLYWYRQTLGQGPEFLTYFQNEAQLEKSRLLSDRFSAERPKGSFSTLEIQRTEQGDSAMYLCASSSGHDTDTQYFGPGTRLTVL.

This clonotype was recorded many times. This chain uses TRBV10-3 with TRBJ2-1; maybe TRBD1 (6 bases). Per the germline V gene, CDR1 is ENHRY and CDR2 is SYGVKD. V shed 4 bases and J shed 4 bases, with 8 bases lying between them. This CDR3 has 13 amino acids. The CDR3: CAISGQDYNEQFF. CDR3 bases: TGTGCCATCAGTGGACAGGATTACAATGAGCAGTTCTTC.

The rearrangement uses TRBV20-1 and TRBJ2-1; a possible D gene is TRBD2 (5 bases). With 5 bases removed from V and 2 bases from J, the gap between germline ends came to 13 bases. Germline CDR1 DFQATT, CDR2 SNEGSKA (reference sequence). The CDR3 covers 14 residues. The CDR3 nucleotides are TGCAGTGCTCGAATGAGCGGTCCCTACAATGAGCAGTTCTTC. This codes for CSARMSGPYNEQFF.

There are a few counts of this clonotype. The chain uses TRBV6-2 or TRBV6-3 and TRBJ2-5; D possibly corresponds to TRBD1 (6 bases). Trimming shortened V by 2 bases and J by 11 bases, and 30 bases separated the two germline ends. CDR1 and CDR2 (germline): MNHEY, SVGEGT. There are 18 residues in the CDR3. In DNA, the CDR3 is TGTGCCAGCAGTTACCGCGGGCGTCTCAGGGGTTTCTACAATGAGCAGTACTTC. It specifies CASSYRGRLRGFYNEQYF.

The chain carries TRBV5-5 and TRBJ1-6, with 7 nucleotides matching TRBD1. The CDR3 extends over 15 amino acids. The J segment lost 7 bases and the V segment lost 0 bases, leaving 4 bases of the junction unmatched. Germline assignment: CDR1 SGHKS and CDR2 YYEKEE (reference sequence). Here the CDR3 reads CASSLDRGANSPLHF. DNA of the CDR3: TGTGCCAGCAGCTTGGACAGGGGCGCGAATTCACCCCTCCACTTT. The variable domain in full, completed from reference TRBV5-5 and TRBJ1-6, reads DAGVTQSPTHLIKTRGQQVTLRCSPISGHKSVSWYQQVLGQGPQFIFQYYEKEERGRGNFPDRFSARQFPNYSSELNVNALLLGDSALYLCASSLDRGANSPLHFGNGTRLTVT.

V gene TRBV11-2 combines with J gene TRBJ2-3; 8 positions match TRBD2. This CDR3 spans 13 amino acids. With V trimmed by 8 bases and J by 7 bases, 8 bases remained unmatched. Germline assignment: CDR1 SGHAT and CDR2 FQNNGV. The CDR3 is CASGERGPYTQYF. CDR3 in DNA: TGTGCCAGCGGGGAGCGGGGGCCCTATACGCAGTATTTT. Drawing the rest from reference TRBV11-2 and TRBJ2-3, the complete variable domain is EAGVAQSPRYKIIEKRQSVAFWCNPISGHATLYWYQQILGQGPKLLIQFQNNGVVDDSQLPKDRFSAERLKGVDSTLKIQPAKLEDSAVYLCASGERGPYTQYFGPGTRLTVL.

This clonotype has only a few counts. The chain couples TRBV5-1 to TRBJ2-4; D tentatively fits TRBD1 or TRBD2 (6 bases each). The germline gives CDR1 SGHRS, CDR2 YFSETQ. The CDR3 runs 16 residues. V dropped 0 bases and J dropped 5 bases, with 15 bases sitting between them. CDR3 protein: CASSLVGGSSQNIQYF. Here the CDR3 DNA reads TGCGCCAGCAGCTTGGTGGGGGGCTCCAGCCAAAACATTCAGTACTTC.